The 20 T cell receptor beta chains below were found in one sample sequenced in a study of T cell repertoires in cytomegalovirus infection (dated by TCRdb to between 2018 and 2021). These receptors have no known antigen. The treatment or condition label for this specimen denotes: in vitro stimulation with specific CMV peptide epitopes to enrich CMV-specific T cells. Reads for this sample came from an Illumina HiSeq 1500. TCRdb itself trimmed the public reads at Q25 with fastp, ran MiXCR and retained productive beta chains. For every CDR3 protein sequence, its rows merge into one entry that carries the most common genes and DNA. The sample includes 45,000 to 60,000 distinct CDR3 sequences, with over 15% observed a single time. The ten largest clones capture 60% to 65% of the sample. The material was CD8+ T cells from cultured PBMCs, obtained from culture after CMV antigen stimulation. These receptors originate from a human donor in good health (CMV status not recorded). Some clones in this sample may be carry-over from other donors' samples.

J is TRBJ2-3 and V is TRBV7-9, with 10 bases identical to TRBD2. CDR1 and CDR2 (germline): SEHNR, FQNEAQ (reference sequence). The CDR3 contains 16 residues. J was trimmed by 3 bases and V by 4 bases; bases with no gene match: 7. The CDR3 DNA reads as TGTGCCAGCAGCTGGCTAGCGGGAGCAAGAACAGATACGCAGTATTTT. This translates into CASSWLAGARTDTQYF.

This clonotype was counted between two and nine times. This sequence joins TRBV28 and TRBJ1-1, with a tentative D call TRBD1 (5 bases). Trimming removed 3 bases from V and 7 bases from J, with 15 bases in between. The length of the CDR3 is 14 residues. The germline V gene has CDR1 MDHEN and CDR2 SYDVKM. CDR3 protein: CASSFRYRSLEAFF. CDR3 in DNA: TGTGCCAGCAGTTTTAGGTACAGGAGCCTTGAAGCTTTCTTT.

The chain uses TRBV5-6 and TRBJ2-3; D gene uncertain. The V and J ends lost 7 bases and 1 base respectively, with 7 bases between them. This CDR3 is built from 12 residues. The germline V gene encodes CDR1 SGHDT and CDR2 YYEEEE. CDR3 protein: CASESGTDTQYF. In DNA form, the CDR3 reads TGTGCCAGCGAATCGGGCACAGATACGCAGTATTTT.

This rearrangement joins TRBV6-2 or TRBV6-3 to TRBJ1-1, with unresolved D. Looked up from germline, CDR1 is MNHEY and CDR2 is SVGEGT. V shed 10 bases and J shed 6 bases, with 12 bases lying between them. The CDR3 is made up of 11 amino acids. The CDR3 spells CATRSGPEAFF. In DNA, the CDR3 is TGTGCCACCAGAAGTGGGCCTGAAGCTTTCTTT.

The CDR3 bases are TGTGCCACCAGCGATTCGCGGGGGACAGGGGCAGAGACCCAGTACTTC. This gives the protein CATSDSRGTGAETQYF. The chain uses TRBV15 and TRBJ2-5, with TRBD1 matching over 10 bases. V was clipped by 5 bases and J by 4 bases; unmatched bases: 10. Germline V gene data show CDR1 as LNHNV and CDR2 as YYDKDF (reference sequence). This CDR3 has 16 amino acids.

Ten or more counts support this clonotype. V usage is TRBV7-2 and J usage is TRBJ1-1; D may be TRBD1 (6 bases). Looked up from germline, CDR1 is SGHTA and CDR2 is FQGNSA. V lost 5 bases and J 6 bases, leaving 16 bases between the germline ends. CDR3 length equals 14 residues. CDR3 coding DNA: TGTGCCAGCAGCCCCCTGGGGGCCCAGGCTGAAGCTTTCTTT. Amino acid sequence: CASSPLGAQAEAFF. Variable domain in full (rest from reference TRBV7-2 and TRBJ1-1): GAGVSQSPSNKVTEKGKDVELRCDPISGHTALYWYRQSLGQGLEFLIYFQGNSAPDKSGLPSDRFSAERTGGSVSTLTIQRTQQEDSAVYLCASSPLGAQAEAFFGQGTRLTVV.

The chain links TRBV7-6 to TRBJ2-1, with 10 bases aligning to TRBD1. V was pared by 2 bases and J by 0 bases, with 1 base of the junction left unmatched. CDR1 is SGHVS, CDR2 FNYEAQ, per germline. This CDR3 spans 16 amino acids. The CDR3 sequence is CASSLRTGGSYNEQFF. CDR3 nucleotides: TGTGCCAGCAGCTTAAGGACAGGGGGCTCCTACAATGAGCAGTTCTTC.

This clonotype was seen more than once but under ten times. This chain links TRBV2 with TRBJ1-1; weak D call: TRBD1 (5 bases). CDR1 and CDR2 from the germline V gene are SNHLY and FYNNEI. The CDR3 runs 18 residues. The V gene lost 0 bases and the J gene lost 1 base, with 18 bases spanning the gap. CDR3 region: CASSEARPRGGPNTEAFF. CDR3 DNA sequence: TGTGCCAGCAGTGAAGCTCGGCCCCGGGGGGGACCGAACACTGAAGCTTTCTTT.

The V gene is TRBV7-3, the J gene TRBJ2-7, with TRBD1 matching over 10 bases. The germline V gene encodes CDR1 SGHTA and CDR2 FQGTGA. This CDR3 comprises 16 residues. Trimming removed 5 bases from V and 4 bases from J; junction bases left unmatched: 11. CDR3 protein: CASSPHSGQGRYEQYF. In DNA form, the CDR3 reads TGTGCCAGCAGCCCCCACTCGGGACAGGGGAGATACGAGCAGTACTTC.

The table lists this clonotype with many counts. This chain connects TRBV4-1 to TRBJ1-4; TRBD1 matches at 7 bases. Germline trimming cut 2 bases from V and 4 bases from J; bases unmatched to any gene: 13. Germline CDR1 reads MGHRA; CDR2 reads YSYEKL. The CDR3 totals 18 residues. The CDR3 reads CASSQHSTFGTDNEKLFF. The CDR3 nucleotides are TGCGCCAGCAGCCAACATTCCACATTCGGGACAGATAATGAAAAACTGTTTTTT.

This clonotype was detected only a few times. CDR3 protein: CASSPSGVLSSGNTIYF. The CDR3 nucleotides are TGTGCCAGCAGCCCCAGTGGGGTTCTCAGCTCTGGAAACACCATATATTTT. The chain has TRBV27 and TRBJ1-3, with D unresolved. Germline V CDR1 and CDR2: MNHEY, SMNVEV (reference sequence). V lost 6 bases and J lost 0, with 18 bases in between. The CDR3 is 17 residues long.

The genes are TRBV12-3 or TRBV12-4 and TRBJ2-3; D is possibly TRBD2 (7 bases). The CDR3 is made up of 15 amino acids. The V end lost 1 base, the J end lost 5 bases, and 13 bases lay between the germline ends. The CDR3 region has the DNA TGTGCCAGCAGTTTAGGGGGGGGGGCGGGAGATACGCAGTATTTT. It specifies CASSLGGGAGDTQYF.

In DNA form, the CDR3 reads TGTGCCAGCAGTGGGGGACAGGGCCCAGATACGCAGTATTTT. Residues: CASSGGQGPDTQYF. The chain couples TRBV6-1 to TRBJ2-3; 9 positions agree with TRBD1. Unmatched junction bases numbered 3, after V lost 4 bases and J lost 4 bases. The germline gives CDR1 MNHNS, CDR2 SASEGT. CDR3 length equals 14 residues.

This clonotype has only a few counts. Here the CDR3 DNA reads TGTGCCAGCAGCGGGAAATTGGGGGTAGGCGAGCAGTACTTC. Translating gives CASSGKLGVGEQYF. The chain joins TRBV7-9 to TRBJ2-7; D possibly uses TRBD1 or TRBD2 (5 bases each). Germline V gene data show CDR1 as SEHNR and CDR2 as FQNEAQ (reference sequence). This CDR3 is 14 amino acids long. Trimming left V 5 bases short and J 6 bases short, with 17 bases between.

The chain combines TRBV7-6 with TRBJ1-1, with D perhaps matching TRBD1 (5 bases). The V and J ends lost 2 bases and 8 bases respectively, with 9 bases between them. The germline V gene has CDR1 SGHVS and CDR2 FNYEAQ. The CDR3 consists of 12 residues. Here the CDR3 DNA reads TGTGCCAGCAGCTTAATAGGGGAAGAAGCTTTCTTT. Its protein product is CASSLIGEEAFF.

The rearrangement links TRBV7-2 to TRBJ2-5; 7 positions agree with TRBD2. The junction had 1 base not matched to a gene; V was cut back by 1 base and J by 2 bases. The CDR3 sequence is 14 residues long. Germline V gene data show CDR1 as SGHTA and CDR2 as FQGNSA. This CDR3 reads CASSLVSGQETQYF. The DNA for the CDR3 is TGTGCCAGCAGCTTAGTTAGCGGGCAAGAGACCCAGTACTTC.

The chain is built from TRBV6-2 or TRBV6-3 and TRBJ2-7; 7 bases are a match to TRBD1. V lost 6 bases to trimming and J lost 2 bases; unmatched junction nucleotides: 4. CDR1 is MNHEY and CDR2 is SVGEGT in the germline V gene. This CDR3 is built from 13 residues. CDR3 region: CASRAGTAYEQYF. The CDR3 DNA follows: TGTGCCAGCAGGGCCGGGACAGCCTACGAGCAGTACTTC.

The sample holds a few counts of this clonotype. The chain joins TRBV11-2 to TRBJ2-3, with 8 bases aligning to TRBD2. The V and J ends lost 6 bases and 1 base, in that order; junction bases with no gene match: 12. This CDR3 region has 17 residues. Germline V lookup: CDR1 SGHAT, CDR2 FQNNGV. The CDR3: CASRTPRTSNGTDTQYF. The CDR3 bases are TGTGCCAGCAGGACCCCGAGGACTAGCAATGGCACAGATACGCAGTATTTT.

This clonotype has just a few counts. The chain is built from TRBV7-2 and TRBJ2-7, with 7 nucleotides matching TRBD1. The trim removed 5 bases at V and 5 bases at J, leaving 6 bases unmatched. CDR1 and CDR2 from the germline V gene are SGHTA and FQGNSA. The length of the CDR3 is 13 residues. The chain's CDR3 is CASSVTGKNEQYF. The CDR3 nucleotides read TGTGCCAGCAGCGTGACAGGGAAAAACGAGCAGTACTTC.

The genes are TRBV9 and TRBJ2-1; no firm D call. There are 14 residues in the CDR3. From germline, CDR1 is SGDLS and CDR2 YYNGEE. Trimming removed 0 bases from V and 4 bases from J, with 8 bases in between. The DNA of the CDR3 is TGTGCCAGCAGCGTAGAGAAAGGGTACAATGAGCAGTTCTTC. This encodes CASSVEKGYNEQFF.